This TCR beta chain comes out of a study of T cell clonality in common variable immunodeficiency. Findings of the study overall: TCRbeta clonality was increased in CVID versus healthy controls. Reportedly, TCR beta sequences from common variable immunodeficiency showed fewer deletions and N-nucleotide insertions.

The table lists this clone with many counts. Its antigen is still unknown. Relative to the germline gene, one junction end is altered; a read error may explain this. CVID subjects had received replacement immunoglobulin for at least one year. Blood samples were heparinized, about 4.5 to 8 ml per donor. This table comes from immunoSEQ multiplex PCR, and its TCRdb copy is limited to in-frame clones, with some not included. The table lists tens of thousands of clones, with no singletons. The source is a human donor with common variable immunodeficiency. Sequences were obtained from peripheral blood mononuclear cells.

CDR3 DNA, as far as it was read: TGCGCCAGCAGCCAAGATTCCCGGGGTTACAATGAG. This sequence encodes CASSQDSRGYNE. The full CDR3 protein reads CASSQDSRGYNEQFF. The gene calls are TRBV4-2 and TRBJ2-1, with a tentative D call TRBD2 (5 bases). The read ends 3 residues shy of where the CDR3 ends; the end is completed using the germline J gene. Germline-derived CDR1 and CDR2 are LGHNA and YNFKEQ. CDR3 length: 15 residues.